This entry features one T cell receptor beta chain sequence. Its antigen remains unidentified. Clones were sequenced by immunoSEQ multiplex PCR, and TCRdb holds only the in-frame ones, with some missing. The profile shows 20,000 to 25,000 clones, around 70% of them singletons. The J segment lost 0 bases and the V segment lost 7 bases, leaving 9 bases of the junction unmatched. CDR3 length: 15 amino acids. CDR1 and CDR2 (germline): SQVTM, ANQGSEA. Before sequencing took place, the ViraFEST assay used viral peptide pools to expand antigen-specific CD4+ T cells. Once cultured for about 9 days, the cells underwent separation to obtain CD4+ T cells. Everyone in the study got two shots of either the BNT162b2 or mRNA-1273 vaccine. The sample is drawn from a study of vaccination effects on CD4 cells after COVID-19.

The V gene is TRBV29-1, the J gene TRBJ1-3; TRBD1 aligns across 7 bases. This material consisted of CD4+ T cells from PBMCs cultured with HCoV-NL63 spike peptides, taken after COVID-19 vaccination. This receptor was identified in a human donor who received a COVID-19 vaccine. The CDR3: CSAIDRAYSGNTIYF. The CDR3 bases are TGCAGCGCTATCGACAGGGCTTACTCTGGAAACACCATATATTTT.